What follows describes a single T cell receptor beta chain. These data come from a study of blood T cell repertoires in COVID-19. TCRdb's table, derived via immunoSEQ multiplex PCR, lists solely in-frame clones and lacks some. The sample records 190,000 or so clones, 65% to 85% being singletons. The germline V gene has CDR1 LNHNV and CDR2 YYDKDF (reference sequence). This CDR3 is 15 amino acids long. The V and J ends lost 1 base and 1 base respectively, with 10 bases between them. Sequences were obtained from PBMCs or T cells enriched from blood (not recorded which). The TCR was taken from a man aged 40-55 years who had recovered from COVID-19. The chain links TRBV15 to TRBJ2-5; TRBD2 might be the D (5 bases). As DNA, the CDR3 is TGTGCCACCAGCAGAGCTAGCACGCTCCAAGAGACCCAGTACTTC. It yields the protein CATSRASTLQETQYF.